These 25 T cell receptor beta chains originate from one sample sequenced in a study of regulatory T cells in long-lasting Graves disease. Arm-PCR with iRepertoire HTBI primers amplified the CDR3 regions for these TCR beta libraries. MiXCR, run by TCRdb on the multiplex PCR reads, gives a single entry per CDR3 protein. The sample has more than 300,000 distinct CDR3 sequences; roughly 20% are singletons. The sample's time point: persistent/refractory GD, antithyroid drugs over 5 years with positive TRAb. After RNA was extracted from PBMCs, the TCR library was made from it. Sequenced here: peripheral blood mononuclear cells (PBMCs), sampled when the disease was refractory, from a patient treated with antithyroid drugs. The origin of the receptors is a woman aged 40-49 years with Graves disease.

The chain joins TRBV27 to TRBJ2-2, with 7 positions matching TRBD1. V gave up 3 bases and J gave up 1 base; unmatched junction bases: 8. Germline CDR1 is MNHEY and CDR2 is SMNVEV (reference sequence). The CDR3 consists of 17 residues. The CDR3 DNA sequence: TGTGCCAGCAGTTTTGAGACAGGGTTGGGGAACACCGGGGAGCTGTTTTTT. Its translation: CASSFETGLGNTGELFF.

This clonotype was detected ten times or more. The chain recombines TRBV6-1 with TRBJ2-1; 8 bases line up with TRBD1. There are 14 residues in the CDR3. In germline, CDR1 is MNHNS, CDR2 SASEGT. After removal of 5 bases from V and 5 bases from J, the junction contained 5 bases not matched to a gene. The DNA of the CDR3 is TGTGCCAGCAGTCCCACAGGGGGGCACAATGAGCAGTTCTTC. Its protein is CASSPTGGHNEQFF.

This clonotype was counted at least ten times. The chain joins TRBV28 to TRBJ2-7; 7 bases agree with TRBD2. The germline CDR1 and CDR2 sequences are MDHEN and SYDVKM. The trim removed 5 bases at V and 3 bases at J, leaving 7 bases unmatched. CDR3 length: 14 residues. In DNA form, the CDR3 reads TGTGCCAGCAGTCCCCGTTCTAGCGGCTACGAGCAGTACTTC. Translating it yields CASSPRSSGYEQYF.

V gene TRBV6-5 combines with J gene TRBJ2-7, with no clear D. This CDR3 contains 14 residues. CDR1 is MNHEY and CDR2 is SVGAGI in the germline V gene. V lost 8 bases to trimming and J lost 5 bases, with 19 bases between them. CDR3 sequence: CASSSGPKVHEQYF. In DNA, the CDR3 is TGTGCCAGCTCATCCGGACCAAAGGTCCACGAGCAGTACTTC.

This clonotype was observed a handful of times. This chain connects TRBV5-8 to TRBJ1-4; unclear D gene. CDR1 is SGHTS, CDR2 YDEGEE, per germline. CDR3 length: 15 residues. Trimming shortened V by 4 bases and J by 0 bases, and 10 bases separated the two germline ends. CDR3 bases: TGTGCCAGCAGCATGGGTGGTTCAACTAATGAAAAACTGTTTTTT. It is translated as CASSMGGSTNEKLFF.

There are a few counts of this clonotype. The CDR3 loop is CASSTRDRGLLHYEQYF. The DNA for the CDR3 is TGTGCCAGCAGTACCCGGGACAGGGGGCTTCTACACTACGAGCAGTACTTC. The V call is TRBV6-1, the J call TRBJ2-7; 12 bases are a match to TRBD1. Trimming at V came to 5 bases and at J to 3 bases, leaving 11 bases not matched to a gene. CDR3 length: 17 residues. Germline V gives CDR1 MNHNS, CDR2 SASEGT.

As for this clonotype: A much larger clone sits a single nucleotide away, making a read error possible. The chain joins TRBV10-1 to TRBJ2-2; D uncertain. CDR1 and CDR2 (germline): WNHNN, SYGVQD (reference sequence). With 5 bases removed from V and 6 bases from J, the gap between germline ends came to 10 bases. The CDR3 runs to 13 residues. CDR3 amino acids: CASSKVYPGELFF. DNA for the CDR3: TGCGCCAGCAGTAAGGTCTACCCCGGGGAGCTGTTTTTT.

V gene TRBV27 combines with J gene TRBJ1-3; 7 bases match TRBD1. This CDR3 has 17 amino acids. In germline, CDR1 is MNHEY, CDR2 SMNVEV (reference sequence). V trimming: 0 bases; J trimming: 0 bases; junction bases outside the gene matches: 5. Written as DNA, the CDR3 is TGTGCCAGCAGTTTATCGGGACAGCTGAGCTCTGGAAACACCATATATTTT. The encoded protein is CASSLSGQLSSGNTIYF.

The gene calls are TRBV4-1 and TRBJ2-5, with 10 bases matching TRBD2. The CDR3 is 14 amino acids. The trim removed 4 bases at V and 8 bases at J, leaving 7 bases unmatched. The germline CDR1 and CDR2 sequences are MGHRA and YSYEKL. The CDR3: CASSLGLAALTQYF. Here the CDR3 DNA reads TGCGCCAGCAGCCTCGGACTAGCGGCCTTAACCCAGTACTTC.

The gene calls are TRBV27 and TRBJ2-7, with 8 nucleotides matching TRBD2. Germline V gene data show CDR1 as MNHEY and CDR2 as SMNVEV (reference sequence). The length of the CDR3 is 15 residues. V was clipped by 2 bases and J by 3 bases; unmatched bases: 6. CDR3 sequence: CASSLAGGNHYEQYF. CDR3 DNA: TGTGCCAGCAGTTTAGCGGGGGGAAATCACTACGAGCAGTACTTC.

This clonotype was picked up many times. The V and J genes are TRBV28 and TRBJ1-2; D may be TRBD1 (5 bases). Trimming took off 6 bases at V and 4 bases at J, with 18 bases between the two ends. The CDR3 is 15 residues long. Germline values: CDR1 MDHEN, CDR2 SYDVKM. CDR3 protein: CASRYRGTGSYGYTF. CDR3 bases: TGTGCCAGCAGATACCGGGGCACCGGTTCCTATGGCTACACCTTC.

This clonotype occurred a few times. This CDR3 reads CASSRLPASGSGYEQYF. Written as DNA, the CDR3 is TGCGCCAGCAGCCGCCTCCCGGCTAGCGGGAGCGGCTACGAGCAGTACTTC. The chain couples TRBV5-1 to TRBJ2-7; 10 bases match TRBD2. V shed 4 bases and J 3 bases; nucleotides not matched to a gene: 13. Germline lookup yields CDR1 SGHRS and CDR2 YFSETQ. This CDR3 is 17 amino acids long.

Ten or more counts support this clonotype. The genes are TRBV6-4 and TRBJ2-6, with D possibly matching TRBD1 (6 bases). CDR1 MRHNA and CDR2 SNTAGT come from the germline V gene. The V end was cut by 5 bases, the J end by 2 bases, with 13 bases between. The CDR3 runs to 16 residues. The CDR3 spells CASSHGQLPGANVLTF. CDR3 nucleotides: TGTGCCAGCAGTCACGGACAGCTACCTGGGGCCAACGTCCTGACTTTC.

In its sample, this clonotype was seen many times. The chain recombines TRBV3-1 with TRBJ2-5; TRBD2 agrees at 8 bases. The germline gives CDR1 LGHDT, CDR2 YNNKEL (reference sequence). The CDR3 runs to 13 residues. Losses at the gene ends were 3 bases for V and 7 bases for J; bases not matched to a gene: 4. CDR3: CASSHGTSGTQYF. CDR3 sequence (DNA): TGTGCCAGCAGCCATGGAACTAGCGGGACCCAGTACTTC.

This clonotype has at least ten counts. This chain joins TRBV7-9 and TRBJ2-7; D call uncertain. The V end lost 1 base, the J end lost 2 bases, and 3 bases lay between the germline ends. In germline, CDR1 is SEHNR, CDR2 FQNEAQ (reference sequence). The CDR3 loop spans 12 amino acids. Written as DNA, the CDR3 is TGTGCCAGCAGCTTAGAGGCCTACGAGCAGTACTTC. It specifies CASSLEAYEQYF. Filled out from reference TRBV7-9 and TRBJ2-7, the complete variable domain reads DTGVSQNPRHKITKRGQNVTFRCDPISEHNRLYWYRQTLGQGPEFLTYFQNEAQLEKSRLLSDRFSAERPKGSFSTLEIQRTEQGDSAMYLCASSLEAYEQYFGPGTRLTVT.

The chain joins TRBV20-1 to TRBJ1-4; a weak D match, TRBD1 (5 bases). V was trimmed by 1 base and J by 7 bases, leaving 10 bases between them. The CDR3 contains 13 residues. The germline gives CDR1 DFQATT, CDR2 SNEGSKA (reference sequence). CDR3 amino acids: CSARVMGPEKLFF. The CDR3 bases are TGCAGTGCTAGAGTGATGGGGCCTGAAAAACTGTTTTTT.

V and J are TRBV10-3 and TRBJ1-2; 12 bases agree with TRBD1. This CDR3 spans 17 amino acids. Germline CDR1 ENHRY, CDR2 SYGVKD. V was pared by 0 bases and J by 2 bases, with 4 bases of the junction left unmatched. The CDR3 sequence: CAISESGQGARNYGYTF. The CDR3 region has the DNA TGTGCCATCAGTGAGTCGGGACAGGGGGCGCGGAACTATGGCTACACCTTC.

This clonotype was picked up a small number of times. The chain combines TRBV28 with TRBJ2-1, with D possibly matching TRBD2 (6 bases). V was pared by 2 bases and J by 4 bases, with 15 bases between. This CDR3 region has 16 residues. CDR1 and CDR2 from the germline V gene are MDHEN and SYDVKM. For the CDR3, the DNA is TGTGCCAGCAGTTTACCAGAGCGGGCTGCTTACAATGAGCAGTTCTTC. This translates into CASSLPERAAYNEQFF. Complete variable domain (other parts from reference TRBV28 and TRBJ2-1): DVKVTQSSRYLVKRTGEKVFLECVQDMDHENMFWYRQDPGLGLRLIYFSYDVKMKEKGDIPEGYSVSREKKERFSLILESASTNQTSMYLCASSLPERAAYNEQFFGPGTRLTVL.

The chain combines TRBV7-9 with TRBJ1-5; 9 nucleotides match TRBD1. The CDR3 extends over 13 amino acids. Germline V gene sequence: CDR1 SEHNR, CDR2 FQNEAQ (reference sequence). The V gene end was trimmed by 4 bases and the J gene end by 6 bases; junction bases not matched to a gene: 1. CDR3 in amino acids: CASSSTGGQPQHF. CDR3 sequence (DNA): TGTGCCAGCAGCTCGACAGGGGGTCAGCCCCAGCATTTT. Combining the CDR3 with reference TRBV7-9 and TRBJ1-5 gives the whole variable domain DTGVSQNPRHKITKRGQNVTFRCDPISEHNRLYWYRQTLGQGPEFLTYFQNEAQLEKSRLLSDRFSAERPKGSFSTLEIQRTEQGDSAMYLCASSSTGGQPQHFGDGTRLSIL.

There are a few counts of this clonotype. The chain carries TRBV5-1 and TRBJ2-7; D remains ambiguous. Trimming took off 0 bases at V and 0 bases at J, with 10 bases between the two ends. Per germline, CDR1 SGHRS and CDR2 YFSETQ. The CDR3 totals 15 residues. CDR3 in amino acids: CASSLETQSSYEQYF. For the CDR3, the DNA is TGCGCCAGCAGCTTGGAGACACAGAGCTCCTACGAGCAGTACTTC.

The gene calls are TRBV5-6 and TRBJ1-6; D might be TRBD1 (6 bases). V was cut by 4 bases and J by 6 bases, with 11 bases left in between. The germline gives CDR1 SGHDT, CDR2 YYEEEE. There are 14 residues in the CDR3. CDR3 protein: CASSRDTTNSPLHF. CDR3 bases: TGTGCCAGCAGCCGGGACACCACTAATTCACCCCTCCACTTT.

This clonotype was observed many times. Here the CDR3 reads CASSPGLAVNEQFF. Here the CDR3 DNA reads TGTGCCAGCAGTCCGGGACTAGCCGTCAATGAGCAGTTCTTC. V gene TRBV12-3 or TRBV12-4 combines with J gene TRBJ2-1; the match to TRBD2 covers 9 bases. The CDR3 length is 14 residues. The trim removed 5 bases at V and 6 bases at J, leaving 5 bases unmatched.

The sample holds many counts of this clonotype. The J gene is TRBJ1-5, the V gene TRBV27; D unclear. The CDR3 covers 13 residues. The germline CDR1 and CDR2 sequences are MNHEY and SMNVEV (reference sequence). V shed 5 bases and J shed 9 bases, with 14 bases lying between them. In DNA form, the CDR3 reads TGTGCCAGCAGTGCCGCCTCCCCCCTGCCCCAGCATTTT. Its translation is CASSAASPLPQHF.

In its sample, this clonotype was seen a few times. The chain employs TRBV6-1 and TRBJ2-7; 8 nucleotides line up with TRBD2. This CDR3 is built from 15 residues. Germline assignment: CDR1 MNHNS and CDR2 SASEGT. Trimming at V came to 6 bases and at J to 3 bases, leaving 10 bases not matched to a gene. The CDR3 protein is CASRGLIAGIYEQYF. Here the CDR3 DNA reads TGTGCCAGCAGGGGATTAATAGCGGGGATCTACGAGCAGTACTTC.

In this sample, this clonotype turned up many times. The chain joins TRBV28 to TRBJ1-5, with D possibly being TRBD1 (6 bases). The CDR3 extends over 14 amino acids. Per germline, CDR1 MDHEN and CDR2 SYDVKM. The V end lost 5 bases, the J end lost 3 bases, and 11 bases lay between the germline ends. CDR3 sequence reads: CASSPGQPNQPQHF. The CDR3 DNA is TGTGCCAGCAGTCCAGGACAGCCCAATCAGCCCCAGCATTTT.